The T cell receptor beta chain under discussion was sequenced for a study of cytotoxic CD8 clonotypes in ibrutinib-treated CLL. On the study more broadly: IGHV unmutated fewer than 18; relapsed/refractory around twelve; treatment-naive roughly 15. Study-wide findings and caveats: The study found clonality rose at ibrutinib response, then fell toward baseline at progression.

Assay used: immunoSEQ multiplex PCR; TCRdb lists only in-frame clones, some missing. This sample has under 200,000 clones, with 81% found just once. Points on this clone: Its specificity is not known.

Trimming cost V 5 bases and J 3 bases, with 2 bases left between them. The CDR3 spans 11 residues. Germline V gene data show CDR1 as MDHEN and CDR2 as SYDVKM. The V gene is TRBV28, the J gene TRBJ1-5; D remains unclear. This sequence was found in a human donor with chronic lymphocytic leukemia. This sample comprised PBMCs, obtained after 12 months of ibrutinib treatment. The CDR3 spells CASSINQPQHF. The CDR3 DNA sequence: TGTGCCAGCAGTATCAATCAGCCCCAGCATTTT.